What follows are 5 T cell receptor beta chains derived from one specimen sequenced in a study of OX40 agonist ivuxolimab in advanced cancers. Profiling relied on immunoSEQ multiplex PCR, and the TCRdb table lists in-frame clones only, not all of them. The sample contains roughly 40,000 clones, 65% to 90% of which appear only once. The specimen comprised CD4+ or CD8+ T cells sorted from blood, sampled in a trial of the OX40 agonist ivuxolimab. The origin of the receptors is an adult with an advanced solid tumor such as melanoma, head and neck, liver or kidney cancer.

This sequence joins TRBV2 and TRBJ2-3, with D tentatively TRBD1 (5 bases). CDR1 SNHLY and CDR2 FYNNEI come from the germline V gene. The V gene lost 7 bases and the J gene lost 5 bases, with 19 bases spanning the gap. The CDR3 length is 15 residues. This chain's CDR3 is CASIGERLDGDTQYF. The CDR3, as DNA: TGTGCCAGCATAGGGGAAAGGTTGGATGGAGATACGCAGTATTTT.

Of note for this clone: A read error may explain this, as a much larger clone is one base away. V gene TRBV7-2 combines with J gene TRBJ1-1; no definite D call. The CDR3 loop spans 12 amino acids. Germline CDR1 reads SGHTA; CDR2 reads FQGNSA. V was cut by 3 bases and J by 5 bases, with 7 bases left in between. CDR3 nucleotides: TGTGCCAGCAGCTTTGGAGTGACTGAAGCTTTCTTT. Translated: CASSFGVTEAFF.

The V call is TRBV7-8, the J call TRBJ1-2; D unclear. V was cut by 1 base and J by 8 bases, with 14 bases left in between. Germline CDR1 SGHVS, CDR2 FQNEAQ. This CDR3 region has 14 residues. The DNA for the CDR3 is TGTGCCAGCAGCTTAGGACACCTCCCTCAGGGCTACACCTTC. Translating gives CASSLGHLPQGYTF. Full variable domain (remainder filled in from reference TRBV7-8 and TRBJ1-2): GAGVSQSPRYKVAKRGQDVALRCDPISGHVSLFWYQQALGQGPEFLTYFQNEAQLDKSGLPSDRFFAERPEGSVSTLKIQRTQQEDSAVYLCASSLGHLPQGYTFGSGTRLTVV.

V gene TRBV7-6 combines with J gene TRBJ2-7; D unclear. Germline V gene data show CDR1 as SGHVS and CDR2 as FNYEAQ. V gave up 1 base and J gave up 5 bases, with 18 bases separating them. The CDR3 consists of 16 residues. Here the CDR3 DNA reads TGTGCCAGCAGCTTAGGGCGGATCGGTAGCTCGGACGAGCAGTACTTC. This sequence encodes CASSLGRIGSSDEQYF. Full variable domain (remainder filled in from reference TRBV7-6 and TRBJ2-7): GAGVSQSPRYKVTKRGQDVALRCDPISGHVSLYWYRQALGQGPEFLTYFNYEAQQDKSGLPNDRFSAERPEGSISTLTIQRTEQRDSAMYRCASSLGRIGSSDEQYFGPGTRLTVT.

J is TRBJ2-5 and V is TRBV5-1; 8 bases are shared with TRBD1. J gave up 4 bases and V 6 bases, and 14 bases lay outside the gene matches. The CDR3 contains 16 residues. Germline V gives CDR1 SGHRS, CDR2 YFSETQ. The CDR3 DNA is TGCGCCAGCACCTCGTCACAGATAGACAGGGGAGAGACCCAGTACTTC. Its protein product is CASTSSQIDRGETQYF.